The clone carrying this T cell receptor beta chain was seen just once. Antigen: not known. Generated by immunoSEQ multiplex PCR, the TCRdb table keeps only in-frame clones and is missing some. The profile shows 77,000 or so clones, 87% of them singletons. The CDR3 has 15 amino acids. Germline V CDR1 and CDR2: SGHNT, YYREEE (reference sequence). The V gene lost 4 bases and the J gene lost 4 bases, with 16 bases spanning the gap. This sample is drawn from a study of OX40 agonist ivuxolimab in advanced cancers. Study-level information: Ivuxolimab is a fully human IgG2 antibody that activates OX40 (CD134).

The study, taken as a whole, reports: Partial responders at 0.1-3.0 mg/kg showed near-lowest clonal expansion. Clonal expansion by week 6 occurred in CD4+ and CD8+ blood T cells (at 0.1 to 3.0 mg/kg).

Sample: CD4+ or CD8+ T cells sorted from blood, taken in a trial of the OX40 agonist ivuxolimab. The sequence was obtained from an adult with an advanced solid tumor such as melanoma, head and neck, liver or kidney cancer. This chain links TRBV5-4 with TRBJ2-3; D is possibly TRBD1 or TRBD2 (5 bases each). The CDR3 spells CASSQRGEYADTQYF. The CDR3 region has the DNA TGTGCCAGCAGCCAAAGAGGGGAGTATGCAGATACGCAGTATTTT.